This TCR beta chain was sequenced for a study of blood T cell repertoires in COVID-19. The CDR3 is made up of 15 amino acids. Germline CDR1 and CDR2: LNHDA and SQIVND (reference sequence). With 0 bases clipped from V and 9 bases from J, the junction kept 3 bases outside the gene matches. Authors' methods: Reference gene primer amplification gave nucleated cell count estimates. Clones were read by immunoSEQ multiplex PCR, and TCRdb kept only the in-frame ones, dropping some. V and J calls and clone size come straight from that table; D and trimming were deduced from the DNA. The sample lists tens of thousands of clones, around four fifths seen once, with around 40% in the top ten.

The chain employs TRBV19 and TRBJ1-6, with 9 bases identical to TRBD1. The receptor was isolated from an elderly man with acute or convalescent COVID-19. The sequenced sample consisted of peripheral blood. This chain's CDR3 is CASSIEDRGGSPLHF. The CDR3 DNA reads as TGTGCCAGTAGTATAGAGGACAGGGGTGGTTCACCCCTCCACTTT.